Each of the 4 T cell receptor beta chains below was sequenced from the same sample in a study of T cell responses to AZD1222 COVID-19 vaccine. Some clones are missing from TCRdb's copy, which holds only in-frame ones; the method was immunoSEQ multiplex PCR. The table records 70,000 to 90,000 clones, 70% to 90% of them present only once. Sequences were derived from peripheral blood, sampled 28 days after the second AZD1222 dose. These receptors all stem from an adult who received the AZD1222 COVID-19 vaccine.

The chain is built from TRBV3-1 (or the pseudogene TRBV3-2) and TRBJ2-4; 13 positions match TRBD2. V was clipped by 1 base and J by 1 base; unmatched bases: 4. This CDR3 has 18 residues. The V gene's germline CDR1 is LGHDT and CDR2 YNNKEL (reference sequence). In DNA, the CDR3 is TGTGCCAGCAGCCAAGGGGGGACTAGCGGGACGGCCAAAAACATTCAGTACTTC. Translating it yields CASSQGGTSGTAKNIQYF.

J is TRBJ2-7 and V is TRBV11-2; D ambiguous. This CDR3 has 14 amino acids. The germline V gene encodes CDR1 SGHAT and CDR2 FQNNGV. V gave up 0 bases and J gave up 3 bases, with 9 bases separating them. The CDR3 protein is CASSLEVQDYEQYF. The CDR3, as DNA: TGTGCCAGCAGCTTAGAGGTGCAGGACTACGAGCAGTACTTC. Drawing the rest from reference TRBV11-2 and TRBJ2-7, the complete variable domain is EAGVAQSPRYKIIEKRQSVAFWCNPISGHATLYWYQQILGQGPKLLIQFQNNGVVDDSQLPKDRFSAERLKGVDSTLKIQPAKLEDSAVYLCASSLEVQDYEQYFGPGTRLTVT.

The chain employs TRBV2 and TRBJ1-1; tentative D call: TRBD1 (5 bases). Germline V gene lookup returns CDR1 SNHLY and CDR2 FYNNEI. The V and J ends lost 8 bases and 4 bases respectively, with 11 bases between them. The CDR3 sequence is 12 residues long. For the CDR3, the DNA is TGTGCCAGCGCGGGGGATGCCACTGAAGCTTTCTTT. Protein: CASAGDATEAFF.

The V call is TRBV25-1, the J call TRBJ2-1; TRBD2 aligns across 7 bases. This CDR3 spans 17 amino acids. Looked up from germline, CDR1 is MGHDK and CDR2 is SYGVNS. Trimming took 8 bases from V and 10 from J; bases not matched to a gene: 23. The CDR3 region has the DNA TGTGCCAGCTCGGCTTCGGGGCTAGCGGCCTGGGGTTGGGAGCAGTTCTTC. Its translation is CASSASGLAAWGWEQFF.